The 5 T cell receptor beta chains below were found in one sample sequenced in a study of identical twins. One entry per CDR3 protein results from TCRdb running MiXCR on the 5' RACE reads. The sample holds some 690,000 distinct CDR3 sequences; 21% are singletons and the top ten take 4% to 4.5%. This sample also appeared in a second study, on T cells expressing NK-cell markers.

The sequencing input was PBMCs. These receptors were obtained from a woman between 18 and 29 years old in good health.

A few counts support this clonotype. The V and J genes are TRBV7-9 and TRBJ2-6, with D uncertain. The V end lost 8 bases, the J end lost 0 bases, and 8 bases lay between the germline ends. Germline V gene lookup returns CDR1 SEHNR and CDR2 FQNEAQ (reference sequence). This CDR3 has 14 amino acids. CDR3 in DNA: TGTGCCAGCGCGCTAGACTCTGGGGCCAACGTCCTGACTTTC. The encoded protein is CASALDSGANVLTF.

The genes are TRBV10-2 and TRBJ1-5, with D unclear. V was cut by 7 bases and J by 5 bases, with 12 bases left in between. Germline V gene lookup returns CDR1 WSHSY and CDR2 SAAADI. The CDR3 contains 13 residues. CDR3 amino acids: CASTTDMYQPQHF. The CDR3 bases are TGCGCCAGCACCACGGATATGTATCAGCCCCAGCATTTT.

The chain carries TRBV27 and TRBJ2-7; 7 bases map to TRBD2. V lost 6 bases to trimming and J lost 6 bases; unmatched junction nucleotides: 8. This CDR3 is 13 amino acids long. The germline gives CDR1 MNHEY, CDR2 SMNVEV (reference sequence). This CDR3 is CASRPSGGPEQYF. The CDR3 DNA reads TGTGCCAGCAGGCCTTCGGGAGGCCCCGAGCAGTACTTC.

In this sample, this clonotype turned up a few times. The V and J genes are TRBV7-9 and TRBJ1-2, with TRBD1 matching 8 bases. The CDR3 spans 12 residues. J lost 9 bases, V lost 3 bases, and 3 bases had no gene match. CDR1 and CDR2 from the germline V gene are SEHNR and FQNEAQ (reference sequence). DNA of the CDR3: TGTGCCAGCAGCTTCGGACAGGGACGCTACACCTTC. Protein sequence: CASSFGQGRYTF. Together with reference TRBV7-9 and TRBJ1-2, the CDR3 gives the full variable domain: DTGVSQNPRHKITKRGQNVTFRCDPISEHNRLYWYRQTLGQGPEFLTYFQNEAQLEKSRLLSDRFSAERPKGSFSTLEIQRTEQGDSAMYLCASSFGQGRYTFGSGTRLTVV.

This rearrangement joins TRBV24-1 to TRBJ2-3; D is uncertain. CDR1 is KGHDR, CDR2 SFDVKD, per germline. The CDR3 is 15 residues long. Between the trimmed V and J ends, which lost 3 bases and 4 bases, there was a span of 13 bases. The CDR3 coding sequence is TGTGCCACCAGTGATGCTGGATCAATCCCAGATACGCAGTATTTT. It yields the protein CATSDAGSIPDTQYF.